Described below is a single T cell receptor beta chain sequence and its context. In the authors' workflow: Researchers report that nucleated cell counts were estimated from reference gene primer amplification. Assay used: immunoSEQ multiplex PCR; TCRdb lists only in-frame clones, some missing. From that table come the V and J calls and clone size; the DNA was used to work out D and trimming. The repertoire consists of fewer than 250,000 clones, with 80% to 90% occurring once and the leading ten covering 4% to 5%. This entry belongs to a study of blood T cell repertoires in COVID-19. About the study: Donors in the United States, Italy and Spain gave samples during acute or convalescent COVID-19. PBMCs, B-cell-depleted T cells, or T cells were the source of the cDNA or gDNA that made up the material.

This CDR3 is 13 amino acids long. V was trimmed by 7 bases and J by 8 bases, leaving 14 bases between them. The germline gives CDR1 LGHDT, CDR2 YNNKEL (reference sequence). Sequenced: peripheral blood. This rearrangement joins TRBV3-1 (or the pseudogene TRBV3-2) to TRBJ1-4, with D possibly TRBD1 on 5 matching bases. The receptor's source is a woman in her seventies with acute or convalescent COVID-19. CDR3 amino acids: CASTAGPEEKLFF. The CDR3 region has the DNA TGTGCCAGCACAGCAGGGCCGGAGGAAAAACTGTTTTTT.